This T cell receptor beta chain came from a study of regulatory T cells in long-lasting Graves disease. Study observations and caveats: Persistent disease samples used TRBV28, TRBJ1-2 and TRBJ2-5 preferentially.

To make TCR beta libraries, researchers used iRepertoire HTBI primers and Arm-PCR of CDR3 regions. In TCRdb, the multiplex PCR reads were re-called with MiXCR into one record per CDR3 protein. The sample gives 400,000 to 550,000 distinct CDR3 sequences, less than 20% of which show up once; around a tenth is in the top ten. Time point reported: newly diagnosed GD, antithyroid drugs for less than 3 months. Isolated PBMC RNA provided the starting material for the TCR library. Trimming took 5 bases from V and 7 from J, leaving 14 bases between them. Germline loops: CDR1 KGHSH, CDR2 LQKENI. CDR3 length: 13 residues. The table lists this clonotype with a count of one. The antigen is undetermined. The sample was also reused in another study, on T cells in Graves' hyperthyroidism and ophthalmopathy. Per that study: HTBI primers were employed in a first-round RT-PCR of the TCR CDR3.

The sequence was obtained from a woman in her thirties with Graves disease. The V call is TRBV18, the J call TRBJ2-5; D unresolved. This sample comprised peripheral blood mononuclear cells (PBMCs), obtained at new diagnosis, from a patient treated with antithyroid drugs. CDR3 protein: CASSSTNVGTQYF. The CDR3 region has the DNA TGTGCCAGCTCATCGACCAACGTCGGGACCCAGTACTTC.